Detailed here is one T cell receptor (beta chain). The antigen is not known. Other nucleotide sequences from this sample produce the same CDR3. Expansion with viral peptide pools was applied to antigen-specific CD4+ T cells by the ViraFEST assay prior to sequencing. Following culture for approximately ten days, CD4+ T cells were isolated. Absence of prior SARS-CoV-2 infection characterized the vaccine recipients, who showed negative nucleocapsid antibodies. With 3 bases removed from V and 6 bases from J, the gap between germline ends came to 9 bases. Germline values: CDR1 SGHRS, CDR2 YFSETQ. There are 12 residues in the CDR3. The source of the sample is a study of vaccination effects on CD4 cells after COVID-19. The table came from immunoSEQ multiplex PCR; TCRdb's copy has only in-frame clones and leaves some out. The sample yields about 70,000 clones, over 70% seen once.

The chain is built from TRBV5-1 and TRBJ1-2; D gene ambiguous. This TCR came from a human donor who received a COVID-19 vaccine. The sample was CD4+ T cells from PBMCs cultured with SARS-CoV-2 spike peptides, taken before COVID-19 vaccination. CDR3 sequence (DNA): TGCGCCAGCAGCTCGCAATGGGATGGCTACACCTTC. This translates into CASSSQWDGYTF.